Below are 27 T cell receptor beta chains sequenced from a single sample in a study of vaccination effects on CD4 cells after COVID-19. These TCRs' antigens remain unknown. Assay: immunoSEQ multiplex PCR; the TCRdb copy retains only in-frame clones and omits some. The sample includes roughly 55,000 clones, approximately 78% of them seen just once. ViraFEST assay sequencing came after antigen-specific CD4+ T cells were expanded with viral peptide pools. With more than 9 days of culture completed, CD4+ T cells were isolated. It was two doses of either the BNT162b2 or mRNA-1273 vaccine that participants received. The source was CD4+ T cells from PBMCs cultured with HCoV-OC43 spike peptides, collected after COVID-19 vaccination. Subset noted: HCoV-OC43 spike overlapping peptide pool stimulation. These receptors were obtained from a human donor who received a COVID-19 vaccine.

This clone has just one count. The gene calls are TRBV5-1 and TRBJ2-5; D perhaps matches TRBD1 (6 bases). V was shortened by 1 base and J by 1 base, with 8 bases between the two germline ends. Germline V CDR1 and CDR2: SGHRS, YFSETQ. This CDR3 region has 14 residues. Written as DNA, the CDR3 is TGCGCCAGCAGCTTGACAGGGCCCCAAGAGACCCAGTACTTC. Translating gives CASSLTGPQETQYF.

V gene TRBV10-1 combines with J gene TRBJ2-2; D might be TRBD1 (5 bases). CDR3 length: 15 amino acids. Germline V gives CDR1 WNHNN, CDR2 SYGVQD (reference sequence). Trimming left V 4 bases short and J 4 bases short, with 13 bases between. The CDR3 is CASSGKGVSTGELFF. DNA of the CDR3: TGCGCCAGCAGTGGAAAAGGGGTATCCACCGGGGAGCTGTTTTTT.

V usage is TRBV19 and J usage is TRBJ1-4, with a possible D match to TRBD1 (5 bases). With 5 bases removed from V and 2 bases from J, the gap between germline ends came to 18 bases. The germline CDR1 and CDR2 sequences are LNHDA and SQIVND (reference sequence). CDR3 length: 17 amino acids. CDR3 region: CASSSLPIWGTNEKLFF. CDR3 coding DNA: TGTGCCAGTAGTTCCCTCCCGATTTGGGGCACTAATGAAAAACTGTTTTTT.

This chain links TRBV6-5 with TRBJ1-2; 7 bases fit TRBD1. V shed 8 bases, J shed 0 bases, and the junction held 9 bases outside the gene matches. Looked up from germline, CDR1 is MNHEY and CDR2 is SVGAGI. CDR3 size: 15 residues. The CDR3 region has the DNA TGTGCCAGCGGTAAACCCAGGGGGACTAACTATGGCTACACCTTC. As protein: CASGKPRGTNYGYTF.

This chain connects TRBV10-3 to TRBJ1-4; TRBD1 is a possible D gene (6 bases). The CDR3 totals 14 residues. Germline V CDR1 and CDR2: ENHRY, SYGVKD. V was pared by 4 bases and J by 4 bases, with 10 bases between. CDR3 nucleotides: TGTGCCATCAGTGGTGGGGGCTATAATGAAAAACTGTTTTTT. Translation: CAISGGGYNEKLFF.

This chain joins TRBV4-3 and TRBJ2-3; D unresolved. Per the germline V gene, CDR1 is LGHNA and CDR2 is YSLEER. This CDR3 spans 13 amino acids. Trimming took off 4 bases at V and 4 bases at J, with 9 bases between the two ends. The CDR3 reads CASSRARADTQYF. The CDR3 nucleotides are TGCGCCAGCAGCCGTGCCAGAGCAGATACGCAGTATTTT.

This clone was seen more than once but under ten times. The chain is built from TRBV6-5 and TRBJ1-1; tentatively, D is TRBD1 (6 bases). Trimming took off 1 base at V and 4 bases at J, with 10 bases between the two ends. From germline, CDR1 is MNHEY and CDR2 SVGAGI. CDR3 length equals 14 residues. The CDR3 sequence is CASSYLGAPTEAFF. CDR3 coding DNA: TGTGCCAGCAGTTACTTGGGGGCGCCCACTGAAGCTTTCTTT.

This clone was seen a handful of times. This rearrangement joins TRBV5-1 to TRBJ1-1; 9 nucleotides line up with TRBD1. Germline CDR1 SGHRS, CDR2 YFSETQ. Germline trimming cut 7 bases from V and 3 bases from J; bases unmatched to any gene: 7. The CDR3 is made up of 14 amino acids. The CDR3 protein is CASSSGQGYTEAFF. For the CDR3, the DNA is TGCGCCAGCTCTTCGGGACAGGGTTACACTGAAGCTTTCTTT. The whole variable domain, filled in from reference TRBV5-1 and TRBJ1-1, reads KAGVTQTPRYLIKTRGQQVTLSCSPISGHRSVSWYQQTPGQGLQFLFEYFSETQRNKGNFPGRFSGRQFSNSRSEMNVSTLELGDSALYLCASSSGQGYTEAFFGQGTRLTVV.

This clone appeared once. V usage is TRBV15 and J usage is TRBJ2-5; either TRBD1 or TRBD2 may fit D (6 bases each). Between the trimmed V and J ends, which lost 1 base and 5 bases, there was a span of 11 bases. The CDR3 sequence is 14 residues long. Germline CDR1 and CDR2: LNHNV and YYDKDF (reference sequence). The CDR3 here is CATSRVGGRETQYF. CDR3 DNA sequence: TGTGCCACCAGCAGAGTCGGGGGCAGGGAGACCCAGTACTTC.

The rearrangement joins TRBV5-3 to TRBJ1-6, with a possible D match to TRBD1 (6 bases). TRBV5-3 is filed as an ORF, its function uncertain. The CDR3 has 18 amino acids. The V end was cut by 3 bases, the J end by 9 bases, with 25 bases between. This chain's CDR3 is CARSSNLDRLPWCSPLHF. CDR3 bases: TGTGCCAGAAGCTCCAACCTGGACAGACTGCCCTGGTGTTCACCCCTCCACTTT.

J is TRBJ2-1 and V is TRBV5-1; TRBD2 matches at 13 bases. Germline CDR1 SGHRS, CDR2 YFSETQ. The CDR3 loop spans 16 amino acids. Losses at the gene ends were 3 bases for V and 5 bases for J; bases not matched to a gene: 5. CDR3 loop: CASSSMTSGGHNEQFF. The CDR3 region has the DNA TGCGCCAGCAGCTCGATGACTAGCGGGGGGCACAATGAGCAGTTCTTC.

The chain links TRBV5-1 to TRBJ1-1; 8 positions match TRBD1. V lost 2 bases, J lost 0 bases, and 6 bases stayed unmatched. Germline lookup yields CDR1 SGHRS and CDR2 YFSETQ. The CDR3 runs 16 residues. The CDR3 coding sequence is TGCGCCAGCAGCTTCCTAGGACAGGGCCTGAACACTGAAGCTTTCTTT. Its translation is CASSFLGQGLNTEAFF.

The V gene is TRBV6-6, the J gene TRBJ1-5; TRBD1 agrees at 7 bases. This CDR3 comprises 15 residues. V shed 4 bases and J 0 bases; nucleotides not matched to a gene: 3. The germline V gene has CDR1 MNHNY and CDR2 SVGAGI (reference sequence). The CDR3 nucleotides read TGTGCCAGCAGTTCGACAGGGTATAGCAATCAGCCCCAGCATTTT. Its protein is CASSSTGYSNQPQHF.

This chain links TRBV5-1 with TRBJ2-7; D not resolved. Trimming took 2 bases from V and 6 from J, leaving 9 bases between them. This CDR3 has 12 residues. CDR1 is SGHRS, CDR2 YFSETQ, per germline. The CDR3 nucleotides are TGCGCCAGCAGCTTAAGTGGGTTCGAGCAGTACGTC. It codes for CASSLSGFEQYV.

This rearrangement joins TRBV5-1 to TRBJ1-2; D gene uncertain. Germline V CDR1 and CDR2: SGHRS, YFSETQ. The CDR3 totals 12 residues. Trimming left V 0 bases short and J 8 bases short, with 8 bases between. In DNA form, the CDR3 reads TGCGCCAGCAGCTTGGAAGGGATCGGCTACACCTTC. It yields the protein CASSLEGIGYTF.

The gene calls are TRBV18 and TRBJ2-1, with 9 bases that match TRBD2. J was trimmed by 6 bases and V by 5 bases; bases with no gene match: 14. CDR1 KGHSH and CDR2 LQKENI come from the germline V gene. The CDR3 has 17 residues. CDR3 nucleotide sequence: TGTGCCAGCTCATCGACGGCTAGCGGGGCTCCGGGCAATGAGCAGTTCTTC. Translating gives CASSSTASGAPGNEQFF.

CDR3: CSAAPTDQETQYF. The CDR3 bases are TGCAGCGCCGCCCCCACAGACCAAGAGACCCAGTACTTC. The chain couples TRBV29-1 to TRBJ2-5; D is unresolved. CDR1 and CDR2 (germline): SQVTM, ANQGSEA. V was shortened by 7 bases and J by 0 bases, with 12 bases between the two germline ends. This CDR3 spans 13 amino acids.

This chain connects TRBV6-7 to TRBJ2-7; TRBD1 agrees at 8 bases. TRBV6-7 counts as an open reading frame of uncertain function. V was clipped by 0 bases and J by 6 bases; unmatched bases: 4. The CDR3 sequence is 14 residues long. The CDR3 coding sequence is TGTGCCAGCAGTTACTCGCGACAGGGGTGCGAGCAGTACGTC. Protein product: CASSYSRQGCEQYV.

In its sample, this clone was seen a few times. The V gene is TRBV14, the J gene TRBJ2-1, with 13 positions matching TRBD2. Trimming removed 1 base from V and 8 bases from J; junction bases left unmatched: 17. The CDR3 loop spans 20 amino acids. The V gene's germline CDR1 is SGHDN and CDR2 FVKESK. Here the CDR3 DNA reads TGTGCCAGCAGCCAAGGAGGACTAGCGGGGGTCCGCCGTTTGGGTGATGAGCAGTTCTTC. Translated: CASSQGGLAGVRRLGDEQFF.

The J gene is TRBJ1-2, the V gene TRBV6-5; TRBD1 might be the D (6 bases). This CDR3 comprises 13 residues. The germline gives CDR1 MNHEY, CDR2 SVGAGI. With 2 bases removed from V and 3 bases from J, the gap between germline ends came to 7 bases. The chain's CDR3 is CASSYNRDYGYTF. CDR3 sequence (DNA): TGTGCCAGCAGTTACAACAGGGACTATGGCTACACCTTC.

The chain links TRBV6-5 to TRBJ1-2, with D perhaps TRBD1 (6 bases). Germline CDR1 and CDR2: MNHEY and SVGAGI. The CDR3 contains 15 residues. With 0 bases removed from V and 8 bases from J, the gap between germline ends came to 16 bases. CDR3 in amino acids: CASSYSSLGAGGYTF. The CDR3 bases are TGTGCCAGCAGTTACTCGTCTCTGGGGGCAGGGGGCTACACCTTC.

This chain connects TRBV11-3 to TRBJ1-5; D might be TRBD1 (6 bases). Germline-derived CDR1 and CDR2 are SGHNT and YENEEA. With 5 bases removed from V and 2 bases from J, the gap between germline ends came to 19 bases. The CDR3 is 17 amino acids. The CDR3 here is CASSPGATLGRNQPQHF. The CDR3, as DNA: TGTGCCAGCAGCCCGGGGGCCACACTGGGCCGCAATCAGCCCCAGCATTTT. The entire variable domain, with the rest obtained from reference TRBV11-3 and TRBJ1-5, is as follows: EAGVVQSPRYKIIEKKQPVAFWCNPISGHNTLYWYLQNLGQGPELLIRYENEEAVDDSQLPKDRFSAERLKGVDSTLKIQPAELGDSAVYLCASSPGATLGRNQPQHFGDGTRLSIL.

This clone was detected only once. The chain joins TRBV6-1 to TRBJ2-2; D is unresolved. The CDR3 is 13 amino acids. Germline loops: CDR1 MNHNS, CDR2 SASEGT. The V end was cut by 5 bases, the J end by 5 bases, with 9 bases between. DNA for the CDR3: TGTGCCAGCAGTAACCGTCGGACCGGGGAGCTGTTTTTT. Protein: CASSNRRTGELFF.

The chain combines TRBV19 with TRBJ2-1, with D perhaps TRBD1 or TRBD2 (6 bases each). The CDR3 covers 15 residues. Trimming removed 7 bases from V and 3 bases from J, with 16 bases in between. The V gene's germline CDR1 is LNHDA and CDR2 SQIVND (reference sequence). CDR3 residues: CASKDSGAVYNEQFF. The CDR3 nucleotides read TGTGCCAGTAAGGACTCGGGGGCTGTCTACAATGAGCAGTTCTTC.

J is TRBJ1-5 and V is TRBV12-3 or TRBV12-4; D gene ambiguous. The CDR3 spans 13 residues. The V end lost 4 bases, the J end lost 0 bases, and 4 bases lay between the germline ends. The CDR3 region is CASSSLSNQPQHF. CDR3 bases: TGTGCCAGCAGTTCGCTTAGCAATCAGCCCCAGCATTTT.

This clone came up once. V and J are TRBV5-1 and TRBJ2-5; D possibly corresponds to TRBD2 (5 bases). This CDR3 region has 13 residues. Per germline, CDR1 SGHRS and CDR2 YFSETQ. V lost 1 base to trimming and J lost 5 bases, with 9 bases between them. The DNA for the CDR3 is TGCGCCAGCAGCTTGTTGGGGAGCGAGACCCAGTACTTC. Translated, it gives CASSLLGSETQYF.

The rearrangement links TRBV5-1 to TRBJ1-1, with no clear D. Germline lookup yields CDR1 SGHRS and CDR2 YFSETQ. The CDR3 consists of 13 residues. Trimming cost V 4 bases and J 7 bases, with 14 bases left between them. This CDR3 is CASSRGNSREAFF. CDR3 in DNA: TGCGCCAGCAGCCGTGGAAATTCCCGTGAAGCTTTCTTT.